Presented here are 15 T cell receptor beta chains from one specimen sequenced in a study of blood T cell repertoires in COVID-19. The repertoire was sequenced with immunoSEQ multiplex PCR; TCRdb's copy has only in-frame clones and lacks some. The table includes over 200,000 clones, 87% detected once. The specimen was PBMCs or T cells enriched from blood (not recorded which). The receptors come from a man aged 18 to 29 with acute COVID-19.

The V and J genes are TRBV12-3 or TRBV12-4 and TRBJ2-1, with 7 bases identical to TRBD2. Losses at the gene ends were 4 bases for V and 6 bases for J; bases not matched to a gene: 3. The CDR3 runs to 13 residues. The CDR3 protein is CASSSGLSNEQFF. DNA of the CDR3: TGTGCCAGCAGTTCGGGACTATCCAATGAGCAGTTCTTC.

This clone was counted a single time. The chain employs TRBV7-9 and TRBJ2-3; 8 bases are shared with TRBD2. Germline assignment: CDR1 SEHNR and CDR2 FQNEAQ (reference sequence). Trimming cost V 5 bases and J 8 bases; bases outside gene matches: 18. CDR3 length: 17 amino acids. CDR3 region: CASSQGGVAGRAATQYF. The DNA for the CDR3 is TGTGCCAGCAGCCAAGGAGGAGTAGCGGGGAGGGCCGCTACGCAGTATTTT.

This clone is medium-sized in the sample. The CDR3: CASSEGLAGYEQYF. CDR3 nucleotide sequence: TGTGCCAGCAGTGAGGGACTAGCGGGTTACGAGCAGTACTTC. The chain combines TRBV6-1 with TRBJ2-7; 12 positions agree with TRBD2. The germline CDR1 and CDR2 sequences are MNHNS and SASEGT. Losses at the gene ends were 3 bases for V and 4 bases for J; bases not matched to a gene: 1. The CDR3 spans 14 residues.

V and J are TRBV11-2 and TRBJ2-1; TRBD2 might be the D (6 bases). The V and J ends lost 5 bases and 2 bases respectively, with 13 bases between them. This CDR3 spans 15 amino acids. The germline gives CDR1 SGHAT, CDR2 FQNNGV. The CDR3 nucleotides are TGTGCCAGCAGCACGCTTAGCGGACCCTACAATGAGCAGTTCTTC. This sequence encodes CASSTLSGPYNEQFF.

This clone was seen only once. V usage is TRBV28 and J usage is TRBJ1-1; D might be TRBD1 (6 bases). The CDR3 sequence is 15 residues long. The V gene lost 6 bases and the J gene lost 7 bases, with 21 bases spanning the gap. CDR1 MDHEN and CDR2 SYDVKM come from the germline V gene. The CDR3 bases are TGTGCCAGCAGGGAAACAGGGTTGCTGACACATGAAGCTTTCTTT. This translates into CASRETGLLTHEAFF.

The chain uses TRBV28 and TRBJ2-3, with unresolved D. This CDR3 has 15 amino acids. V was pared by 4 bases and J by 0 bases, with 11 bases between. From germline, CDR1 is MDHEN and CDR2 SYDVKM. The CDR3 is CASSSGATSTDTQYF. CDR3 bases: TGTGCCAGCAGTTCCGGAGCAACTAGCACAGATACGCAGTATTTT.

About this clone itself: Because the CDR3's place on the DNA is in doubt, the DNA is left out and the CDR3 is given as listed by TCRdb. The chain couples TRBV10-3 to TRBJ1-5. Germline V gives CDR1 ENHRY, CDR2 SYGVKD. The CDR3 is made up of 16 amino acids, end residues included. CDR3 in amino acids: CAISELGRAAISPSIF.

This clone appeared a few times. This chain links TRBV30 with TRBJ2-1; maybe TRBD2 (5 bases). V dropped 5 bases and J dropped 5 bases, with 7 bases sitting between them. The germline gives CDR1 GTSNPN, CDR2 SVGIG (reference sequence). This CDR3 spans 11 amino acids. The CDR3 DNA follows: TGTGCCTGGGGACTTAACAATGAGCAGTTCTTC. This sequence encodes CAWGLNNEQFF.

V usage is TRBV4-1 and J usage is TRBJ2-7, with TRBD2 matching 10 bases. Germline CDR1 reads MGHRA; CDR2 reads YSYEKL. Trimming cost V 3 bases and J 4 bases; bases outside gene matches: 18. The CDR3 contains 19 residues. The CDR3 coding sequence is TGCGCCAGCAGCCAGTTGGTTTCGATAGCGGGAGGTGGCGGGTACGAGCAGTACTTC. As protein: CASSQLVSIAGGGGYEQYF.

The J gene is TRBJ1-1, the V gene TRBV11-2; 7 bases agree with TRBD1. This CDR3 is 14 amino acids long. From germline, CDR1 is SGHAT and CDR2 FQNNGV. After removal of 0 bases from V and 7 bases from J, the junction contained 5 bases not matched to a gene. Here the CDR3 DNA reads TGTGCCAGCAGCTTAGATCTGGGGACAGTTGAAGCTTTCTTT. Its protein is CASSLDLGTVEAFF.

CDR3 sequence: CAIDSGSASGDEQFF. The CDR3, as DNA: TGTGCCATTGATAGCGGGAGTGCATCTGGGGATGAGCAGTTCTTC. This chain connects TRBV11-3 to TRBJ2-1; TRBD2 matches 9 bases. Germline CDR1 reads SGHNT; CDR2 reads YENEEA. V lost 10 bases to trimming and J lost 8 bases; unmatched junction nucleotides: 15. The CDR3 loop spans 15 amino acids.

CDR3 in DNA: TGTGCCAGCAGTACTCCTGCCCAGCCCCAGCATTTT. Amino acids: CASSTPAQPQHF. The V gene is TRBV28, the J gene TRBJ1-5; D unresolved. The CDR3 is 12 amino acids. Trimming stripped 5 bases from V and 7 bases from J, with 9 bases between. CDR1 MDHEN and CDR2 SYDVKM come from the germline V gene.

The genes are TRBV15 and TRBJ1-5, with 8 nucleotides matching TRBD1. The CDR3 sequence is 18 residues long. Germline lookup yields CDR1 LNHNV and CDR2 YYDKDF (reference sequence). After removal of 3 bases from V and 1 base from J, the junction contained 11 bases not matched to a gene. CDR3 residues: CATSRRAVWDRSNQPQHF. In nucleotides, the CDR3 is TGTGCCACCAGCAGGCGGGCGGTATGGGACAGGAGCAATCAGCCCCAGCATTTT.

J is TRBJ1-1 and V is TRBV13; D call uncertain. In germline, CDR1 is PRHDT, CDR2 FYEKMQ (reference sequence). Trimming shortened V by 5 bases and J by 0 bases, and 13 bases separated the two germline ends. This CDR3 is 15 amino acids long. The CDR3 here is CASSPTKEMNTEAFF. CDR3 DNA: TGTGCCAGCAGCCCCACAAAGGAGATGAACACTGAAGCTTTCTTT. The whole variable domain, remainder taken from reference TRBV13 and TRBJ1-1, is AAGVIQSPRHLIKEKRETATLKCYPIPRHDTVYWYQQGPGQDPQFLISFYEKMQSDKGSIPDRFSAQQFSDYHSELNMSSLELGDSALYFCASSPTKEMNTEAFFGQGTRLTVV.

The sample holds one count of this clone. This chain joins TRBV5-8 and TRBJ1-1; 7 nucleotides align to TRBD1. Germline V gene lookup returns CDR1 SGHTS and CDR2 YDEGEE. J lost 5 bases, V lost 0 bases, and 1 base had no gene match. The CDR3 extends over 13 amino acids. In nucleotides, the CDR3 is TGTGCCAGCAGCTTGGAGGGGGCGACTGAAGCTTTCTTT. Its translation: CASSLEGATEAFF.